The 30 T cell receptor beta chains reported below all come from one sample, sequenced in a study of blood T cell repertoires in COVID-19. This table comes from immunoSEQ multiplex PCR, and its TCRdb copy is limited to in-frame clones, with some not included. The repertoire includes more than 250,000 clones, around 80% of them detected once, and roughly 1.1% sits in the top ten. The source material was peripheral blood. These receptors originate from a woman aged 45-65 years with acute or convalescent COVID-19.

CDR3 region: CASSIRASNYGYTF. DNA of the CDR3: TGTGCCAGCAGTATCAGGGCGTCGAACTATGGCTACACCTTC. This chain joins TRBV6-6 and TRBJ1-2, with D maybe TRBD1 (5 bases). The V gene's germline CDR1 is MNHNY and CDR2 SVGAGI (reference sequence). The CDR3 extends over 14 amino acids. Trimming pared 5 bases from V and 2 bases from J, leaving 12 bases between.

CDR3 amino acids: CASSLQSQGLGSPLHF. The DNA of the CDR3 is TGTGCCAGCAGTTTACAATCACAGGGGTTGGGTTCACCCCTCCACTTT. The V and J genes are TRBV2 and TRBJ1-6; TRBD1 matches 7 bases. Germline assignment: CDR1 SNHLY and CDR2 FYNNEI. The CDR3 length is 16 residues. J was trimmed by 9 bases and V by 5 bases; bases with no gene match: 13. The full variable domain, with the rest looked up from reference TRBV2 and TRBJ1-6, is EPEVTQTPSHQVTQMGQEVILRCVPISNHLYFYWYRQILGQKVEFLVSFYNNEISEKSEIFDDQFSVERPDGSNFTLKIRSTKLEDSAMYFCASSLQSQGLGSPLHFGNGTRLTVT.

The chain couples TRBV7-2 to TRBJ1-1; tentative D call: TRBD1 (6 bases). The length of the CDR3 is 13 residues. Trimming took off 4 bases at V and 4 bases at J, with 10 bases between the two ends. The germline V gene encodes CDR1 SGHTA and CDR2 FQGNSA. Here the CDR3 reads CASSYGQRTEAFF. The CDR3 coding sequence is TGTGCCAGCAGCTATGGACAGCGCACTGAAGCTTTCTTT.

This rearrangement joins TRBV2 to TRBJ1-2; possible D gene TRBD1, 6 bases. Deletions cut 3 bases from V and 3 bases from J, with 8 bases between. Germline-derived CDR1 and CDR2 are SNHLY and FYNNEI. The CDR3 length is 13 residues. The DNA of the CDR3 is TGTGCCAGCAGTGATACAGGGTACTATGGCTACACCTTC. Its protein is CASSDTGYYGYTF.

The chain uses TRBV2 and TRBJ2-7; TRBD1 agrees at 7 bases. The length of the CDR3 is 15 residues. The V segment lost 3 bases and the J segment 0 bases; nucleotides outside the gene matches: 5. Germline lookup yields CDR1 SNHLY and CDR2 FYNNEI. CDR3 DNA sequence: TGTGCCAGCAGTGAGAGACAGGGCTTCTCCTACGAGCAGTACGTC. Translated: CASSERQGFSYEQYV.

The chain recombines TRBV9 with TRBJ2-3; no definite D call. Germline V gives CDR1 SGDLS, CDR2 YYNGEE. The CDR3 has 16 residues. Trimming removed 4 bases from V and 1 base from J, with 16 bases in between. The CDR3 nucleotides are TGTGCCAGCAGCCTGGCCAGTCAACCCGGCACAGATACGCAGTATTTT. Residues: CASSLASQPGTDTQYF.

CDR3 nucleotides: TGTGCCAGCAGTCCTGGGACAGGGAATCAGCCCCAGCATTTT. Its translation is CASSPGTGNQPQHF. The chain recombines TRBV28 with TRBJ1-5; 9 bases line up with TRBD1. Looked up from germline, CDR1 is MDHEN and CDR2 is SYDVKM. The CDR3 consists of 14 residues. The junction had 3 bases not matched to a gene; V was cut back by 5 bases and J by 4 bases.

This sequence joins TRBV11-3 and TRBJ2-7, with D possibly being TRBD2 (6 bases). The V gene's germline CDR1 is SGHNT and CDR2 YENEEA. Trimming took off 6 bases at V and 2 bases at J, with 14 bases between the two ends. The CDR3 consists of 14 residues. The CDR3 is CASSRSGLPYEQYF. DNA for the CDR3: TGTGCCAGCAGTCGTTCGGGACTCCCCTACGAGCAGTACTTC.

V is TRBV30 and J is TRBJ2-6; a possible D gene is TRBD1 (6 bases). The length of the CDR3 is 16 residues. V lost 4 bases and J 0 bases, leaving 13 bases between the germline ends. Germline V gene lookup returns CDR1 GTSNPN and CDR2 SVGIG (reference sequence). The CDR3 reads CAWTHPGVSGANVLTF. DNA for the CDR3: TGTGCCTGGACCCATCCAGGGGTCTCTGGGGCCAACGTCCTGACTTTC.

This chain joins TRBV19 and TRBJ2-2; TRBD1 might be the D (5 bases). The CDR3 is made up of 14 amino acids. With 8 bases removed from V and 0 bases from J, the gap between germline ends came to 10 bases. In germline, CDR1 is LNHDA, CDR2 SQIVND (reference sequence). The CDR3, as DNA: TGTGCCAGTTCACAGGACGCGAACACCGGGGAGCTGTTTTTT. Amino acids: CASSQDANTGELFF.

The chain couples TRBV30 to TRBJ2-7; tentatively, D is TRBD1 (5 bases). The length of the CDR3 is 14 residues. The V end lost 0 bases, the J end lost 0 bases, and 9 bases lay between the germline ends. Germline CDR1 and CDR2: GTSNPN and SVGIG (reference sequence). CDR3 nucleotide sequence: TGTGCCTGGAGTGTGAGGCAGGGCTCCTACGAGCAGTACTTC. Translated: CAWSVRQGSYEQYF.

V gene TRBV9 combines with J gene TRBJ2-3; 8 bases map to TRBD2. Germline loops: CDR1 SGDLS, CDR2 YYNGEE. The CDR3 covers 13 residues. After removal of 5 bases from V and 4 bases from J, the junction contained 3 bases not matched to a gene. The CDR3, as DNA: TGTGCCAGCAGTACGGGAGGGGCAGATACGCAGTATTTT. This gives the protein CASSTGGADTQYF. Supplemented by reference TRBV9 and TRBJ2-3, the full variable domain reads DSGVTQTPKHLITATGQRVTLRCSPRSGDLSVYWYQQSLDQGLQFLIQYYNGEERAKGNILERFSAQQFPDLHSELNLSSLELGDSALYFCASSTGGADTQYFGPGTRLTVL.

In this sample, this clone turned up once. This rearrangement joins TRBV15 to TRBJ1-5; D is unclear. CDR3 size: 14 residues. The germline gives CDR1 LNHNV, CDR2 YYDKDF (reference sequence). Trimming took 3 bases from V and 8 from J, leaving 14 bases between them. The CDR3 DNA sequence: TGTGCCACCAGCAGGGGAGGTCTTATGGAGCCCCAGCATTTT. Its protein product is CATSRGGLMEPQHF.

The CDR3 spells CASSPGYQDEQYV. The CDR3 bases are TGTGCCAGCTCACCAGGGTATCAGGACGAGCAGTACGTC. The chain joins TRBV18 to TRBJ2-7; no clear D gene. Between the trimmed V and J ends, which lost 2 bases and 5 bases, there was a span of 10 bases. Per the germline V gene, CDR1 is KGHSH and CDR2 is LQKENI. The CDR3 is 13 residues long.

This chain connects TRBV11-2 to TRBJ2-1, with 8 bases identical to TRBD2. The germline CDR1 and CDR2 sequences are SGHAT and FQNNGV. After removal of 7 bases from V and 6 bases from J, the junction contained 11 bases not matched to a gene. The length of the CDR3 is 15 residues. CDR3: CASNPRGRPFNEQFF. The CDR3 DNA is TGTGCCAGCAACCCTCGCGGGAGGCCTTTCAATGAGCAGTTCTTC.

The gene calls are TRBV4-1 and TRBJ1-3; TRBD1 is a possible D gene (6 bases). From germline, CDR1 is MGHRA and CDR2 YSYEKL. The CDR3 has 15 residues. The germline V and J ends were trimmed by 1 base and 1 base, with 8 bases remaining between them. The CDR3 DNA is TGCGCCAGCAGCCAAGGAGGGGGTTCTGGAAACACCATATATTTT. Translated, it gives CASSQGGGSGNTIYF.

This clone came up once. The chain carries TRBV2 and TRBJ1-2; 8 nucleotides align to TRBD1. Per the germline V gene, CDR1 is SNHLY and CDR2 is FYNNEI. CDR3 size: 15 residues. V lost 6 bases, J lost 8 bases, and 14 bases stayed unmatched. CDR3 protein: CASRERETGVWGYTF. The CDR3 bases are TGTGCCAGCAGAGAGAGGGAGACAGGGGTCTGGGGCTACACCTTC.

The CDR3 reads CASSPPRDSLGGAFF. CDR3 sequence (DNA): TGTGCCAGCAGCCCCCCCCGGGACAGCCTCGGGGGAGCTTTCTTT. The V gene is TRBV11-3, the J gene TRBJ1-1; 7 nucleotides line up with TRBD1. Looked up from germline, CDR1 is SGHNT and CDR2 is YENEEA. Unmatched junction bases numbered 16, after V lost 5 bases and J lost 10 bases. The CDR3 covers 15 residues.

This chain connects TRBV10-3 to TRBJ1-2, with TRBD1 matching over 9 bases. The V gene's germline CDR1 is ENHRY and CDR2 SYGVKD. This CDR3 has 15 amino acids. With 1 base clipped from V and 4 bases from J, the junction kept 4 bases outside the gene matches. The CDR3 sequence is CAISEYGQGTYGYTF. In nucleotides, the CDR3 is TGTGCCATCAGTGAGTACGGACAGGGGACCTATGGCTACACCTTC.

This rearrangement joins TRBV7-5 to TRBJ2-2; the DNA was not used to check the table's D call, TRBD1. TRBV7-5 is a pseudogene segment. CDR3 size: 16 residues. CDR3 sequence: CARSSSGTINTGELFF. The CDR3 DNA reads as TGTGCCAGAAGCTCTTCCGGGACAATCAACACCGGGGAGCTGTTTTTT.

V gene TRBV2 combines with J gene TRBJ2-2; possibly TRBD1 for D (6 bases). The CDR3 contains 18 residues. V was trimmed by 5 bases and J by 2 bases, leaving 21 bases between them. Germline lookup yields CDR1 SNHLY and CDR2 FYNNEI. This chain's CDR3 is CASSTSTGFELNTGELFF. Here the CDR3 DNA reads TGTGCCAGCAGTACCTCTACAGGGTTTGAGCTTAACACCGGGGAGCTGTTTTTT.

The V and J genes are TRBV6-5 and TRBJ2-7, with no clear D. The V end was cut by 2 bases, the J end by 2 bases, with 7 bases between. This CDR3 has 13 residues. Germline loops: CDR1 MNHEY, CDR2 SVGAGI. The CDR3 spells CASSYRSTYEQYF. CDR3 in DNA: TGTGCCAGCAGTTACCGGTCTACCTACGAGCAGTACTTC.

V gene TRBV9 combines with J gene TRBJ2-3; 13 nucleotides agree with TRBD2. Losses at the gene ends were 4 bases for V and 0 bases for J; bases not matched to a gene: 8. Germline V gene sequence: CDR1 SGDLS, CDR2 YYNGEE. This CDR3 comprises 18 residues. CDR3 in amino acids: CASSIRTSGGPSTDTQYF. The CDR3 DNA sequence: TGTGCCAGCAGCATCCGGACTAGCGGGGGCCCTAGCACAGATACGCAGTATTTT. The full variable domain, completed using reference TRBV9 and TRBJ2-3, is DSGVTQTPKHLITATGQRVTLRCSPRSGDLSVYWYQQSLDQGLQFLIQYYNGEERAKGNILERFSAQQFPDLHSELNLSSLELGDSALYFCASSIRTSGGPSTDTQYFGPGTRLTVL.

This chain joins TRBV5-8 and TRBJ1-2; a weak D match, TRBD1 (6 bases). V was shortened by 3 bases and J by 3 bases, with 9 bases between the two germline ends. CDR1 is SGHTS and CDR2 is YDEGEE in the germline V gene. The length of the CDR3 is 13 residues. The CDR3 sequence is CASSYRTDYGYTF. The DNA of the CDR3 is TGTGCCAGCAGCTATCGGACAGACTATGGCTACACCTTC.

The genes are TRBV7-9 and TRBJ1-4; 7 bases map to TRBD1. V was clipped by 5 bases and J by 6 bases; unmatched bases: 9. CDR1 and CDR2 from the germline V gene are SEHNR and FQNEAQ (reference sequence). The CDR3 has 15 residues. The CDR3 sequence is CASSLGQAKDEKLFF. Written as DNA, the CDR3 is TGTGCCAGCAGCCTCGGACAGGCGAAGGATGAAAAACTGTTTTTT.

The chain has TRBV18 and TRBJ1-1; D may be TRBD1 (5 bases). The CDR3 has 12 residues. Germline lookup yields CDR1 KGHSH and CDR2 LQKENI. V was clipped by 4 bases and J by 7 bases, with 10 bases between them. The CDR3 loop reads CASSQWRGEAFF. The DNA of the CDR3 is TGTGCCAGCTCACAGTGGAGGGGTGAAGCTTTCTTT.

This chain joins TRBV4-1 and TRBJ1-6; 7 nucleotides match TRBD1. Germline assignment: CDR1 MGHRA and CDR2 YSYEKL. The CDR3 is 14 amino acids. V gave up 3 bases and J gave up 8 bases; unmatched junction bases: 4. CDR3: CASSQRQGDSPLHF. The CDR3 region has the DNA TGCGCCAGCAGCCAGAGGCAGGGGGATTCACCCCTCCACTTT.

The J gene is TRBJ2-2, the V gene TRBV2, with D perhaps TRBD1 (5 bases). The CDR3 loop spans 13 amino acids. V was cut by 6 bases and J by 5 bases, with 10 bases left in between. Germline V gene sequence: CDR1 SNHLY, CDR2 FYNNEI. CDR3 DNA sequence: TGTGCCAGCAGAAGGGGCGAAACCGGGGAGCTGTTTTTT. Amino acid sequence: CASRRGETGELFF.

In its sample, this clone was seen once. The chain joins TRBV15 to TRBJ2-3, with 9 positions matching TRBD2. Trimming took 3 bases from V and 1 from J; bases not matched to a gene: 2. Germline values: CDR1 LNHNV, CDR2 YYDKDF (reference sequence). This CDR3 spans 15 amino acids. The CDR3 region is CATSSRTSGTDTQYF. The CDR3 DNA reads TGTGCCACCAGCAGCCGGACTAGCGGCACAGATACGCAGTATTTT.

DNA for the CDR3: TGTGCCAGCAGCCAATCGATGCCAAAACTTGAAGCTTTCTTT. It translates to CASSQSMPKLEAFF. This chain joins TRBV3-1 (or the pseudogene TRBV3-2) and TRBJ1-1; D remains ambiguous. Trimming removed 2 bases from V and 7 bases from J, with 14 bases in between. From germline, CDR1 is LGHDT and CDR2 YNNKEL (reference sequence). The CDR3 loop spans 14 amino acids.